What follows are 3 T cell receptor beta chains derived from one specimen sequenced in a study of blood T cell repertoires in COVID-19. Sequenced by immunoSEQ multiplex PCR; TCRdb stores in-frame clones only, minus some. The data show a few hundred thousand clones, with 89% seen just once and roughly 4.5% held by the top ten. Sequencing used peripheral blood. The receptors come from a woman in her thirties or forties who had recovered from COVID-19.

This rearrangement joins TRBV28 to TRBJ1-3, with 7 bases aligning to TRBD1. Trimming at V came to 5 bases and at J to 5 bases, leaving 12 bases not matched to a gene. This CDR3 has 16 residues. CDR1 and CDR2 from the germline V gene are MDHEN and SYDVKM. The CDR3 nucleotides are TGTGCCAGCAGTCCTCCAGACAGGGTGGGTCGAAACACCATATATTTT. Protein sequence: CASSPPDRVGRNTIYF.

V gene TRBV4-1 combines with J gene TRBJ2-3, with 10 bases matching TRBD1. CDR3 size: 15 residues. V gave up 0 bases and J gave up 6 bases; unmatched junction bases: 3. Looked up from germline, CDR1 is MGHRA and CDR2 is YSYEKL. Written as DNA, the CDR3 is TGCGCCAGCAGCCAAGAACGGGACAGGGGTGATACGCAGTATTTT. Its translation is CASSQERDRGDTQYF.

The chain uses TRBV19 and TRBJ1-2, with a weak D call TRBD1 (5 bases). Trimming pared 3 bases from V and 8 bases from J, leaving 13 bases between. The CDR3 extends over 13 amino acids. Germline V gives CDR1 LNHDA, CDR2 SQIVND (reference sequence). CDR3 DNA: TGTGCCAGTAGTATGTCCAGGGTATACGGCTACACCTTC. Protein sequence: CASSMSRVYGYTF.